The sequence of this T cell receptor (beta chain) was determined in a study of cytomegalovirus exposure and HLA in healthy donors. Study at large: In terms of ancestry, the Caucasian-associated cluster contained about 80% of the 350 to 450 genotyped donors.

With 60 Vbeta and 13 Jbeta primers, the PCR was carried out. Clones were read by immunoSEQ multiplex PCR, and TCRdb kept only the in-frame ones, dropping some. The sample records tens of thousands of clones, over 65% being singletons. This clonotype was sampled from a man aged 40-55 years in good health and CMV-seronegative. What was sequenced was PBMCs.

CDR3 sequence reads: CASIRGQATNEKLFF. Written as DNA, the CDR3 is TGTGCCAGCATAAGGGGTCAGGCAACTAATGAAAAACTGTTTTTT. The chain is built from TRBV6-1 and TRBJ1-4, with D possibly matching TRBD1 (5 bases). The CDR3 loop spans 15 amino acids. From germline, CDR1 is MNHNS and CDR2 SASEGT. The V gene lost 7 bases and the J gene lost 0 bases, with 12 bases spanning the gap.